The clone carrying this T cell receptor beta chain was detected only a few times. The antigen remains undetermined. Data came from immunoSEQ multiplex PCR; TCRdb stores just in-frame clones and leaves some out. The table records more than 9,000 clones, 87% of them present only once. Germline CDR1 LNHNV, CDR2 YYDKDF (reference sequence). The CDR3 contains 15 residues. V was trimmed by 1 base and J by 5 bases, leaving 9 bases between them. The time point is: week 3, after first cycle of checkpoint inhibitor. No patient had earlier systemic cancer treatment, concurrent immunosuppressants, or another active cancer. This sample was included in a study of blood T cell dynamics during melanoma immunotherapy. Across the study: Patients with metastatic melanoma got pembrolizumab or nivolumab-ipilimumab as first-line care.

Study conclusions and caveats: The study could not tell melanoma-specific clones from general immune activation.

The sample in question was blood, obtained from a patient treated with checkpoint blockade. This sequence was found in a human donor with melanoma. The rearrangement links TRBV15 to TRBJ1-6; D remains ambiguous. The chain's CDR3 is CATSRGYGDNSPLHF. CDR3 coding DNA: TGTGCCACCAGCAGAGGTTACGGAGATAATTCACCCCTCCACTTT. The variable domain in full, with the rest retrieved from reference TRBV15 and TRBJ1-6, is DAMVIQNPRYQVTQFGKPVTLSCSQTLNHNVMYWYQQKSSQAPKLLFHYYDKDFNNEADTPDNFQSRRPNTSFCFLDIRSPGLGDTAMYLCATSRGYGDNSPLHFGNGTRLTVT.